This T cell receptor (beta chain) appears in the sequencing data of a study of vaccination and CD4 T cells after COVID-19. Study-wide context: Control cultures used a CEFX viral epitope pool, an HIV-1 Nef peptide pool, or no peptide.

Indicated treatment: roughly 11-day PBMC culture with coronavirus spike peptide pools or control peptides (ViraFEST assay). This clonotype was counted only a few times. Its antigen is undetermined. Sequencing of cultured CD4+ T cell DNA used the Oncomine TCR Beta short-read assay. A single record per CDR3 protein comes from TCRdb applying MiXCR to the PCR reads. The sample carries 20,000 to 25,000 distinct CDR3 sequences, 40% to 45% recorded once. The germline V and J ends were trimmed by 7 bases and 3 bases, with 13 bases remaining between them. The CDR3 spans 14 residues. V and J are TRBV12-3 or TRBV12-4 and TRBJ1-5, with D possibly TRBD1 on 5 matching bases. This TCR was recovered from a human donor who had recovered from COVID-19. The sequenced material came from CD4+ T cells from blood, cultured in vitro. The CDR3 here is CASNQGNTNQPQHF. The CDR3 DNA sequence: TGTGCCAGCAATCAGGGTAACACCAATCAGCCCCAGCATTTT.